This T cell receptor (beta chain) originates from a study of shared clonotypes between healthy human individuals. Across the whole study: Donor ages ranged 18 to 49 years: a couple of women, three men.

Genomic DNA of every subset was divided equally among multiple immunoSEQ plates. Libraries were prepared by immunoSEQ multiplex PCR; TCRdb keeps only in-frame clonotypes and omits some of them. In the table there are about 700,000 clones, about 90% of which are singletons. Study-wide points: Sharing across four donors was highest in naive CD4 (about 5%) and lowest in memory CD8 (around 0.4%). Few donors restricted represented genetic and exposure-history diversity.

Germline CDR1 is LGHNA and CDR2 is YSLEER. This CDR3 is built from 17 residues. The V end was cut by 0 bases, the J end by 4 bases, with 17 bases between. Note on this clone: Its antigen is not identified.

Cells designated naive CD8 were CD45RO-negative and were positively selected for CCR7, with terminally differentiated effector memory CD45RA+ cells excluded. The V and J genes are TRBV4-3 and TRBJ2-3, with D possibly being TRBD1 or TRBD2 (5 bases each). What was sequenced was naive CD8+ T cells sorted from blood. The sequence was collected from a man aged 25 to 40 in good health. The DNA of the CDR3 is TGCGCCAGCAGCCAAGATCGTTCAGGGAGCTTCGCAGATACGCAGTATTTT. This translates into CASSQDRSGSFADTQYF.